These 26 T cell receptor beta chains originate from one sample sequenced in a study of cytomegalovirus exposure and HLA in healthy donors. The PCR ran on 60 Vbeta and 13 Jbeta primers. Produced via immunoSEQ multiplex PCR; TCRdb's table is partial and in-frame only. The table has fewer than 150,000 clones, roughly 68% seen once. The sequencing input was PBMCs. Source of these receptors: a woman aged 45 to 65 in good health and CMV-seropositive.

This clone turned up a few times. This sequence joins TRBV12-5 and TRBJ2-7; D is possibly TRBD2 (6 bases). V was trimmed by 0 bases and J by 6 bases, leaving 9 bases between them. The CDR3 length is 13 residues. Germline V CDR1 and CDR2: LGHNT, FRNRAP. CDR3 amino acids: CASGLVSGGEQYF. For the CDR3, the DNA is TGTGCTAGTGGTTTGGTATCCGGGGGCGAGCAGTACTTC.

The genes are TRBV7-6 and TRBJ2-1; TRBD2 is a possible D gene (5 bases). The V end lost 6 bases, the J end lost 4 bases, and 19 bases lay between the germline ends. The CDR3 contains 16 residues. CDR1 and CDR2 (germline): SGHVS, FNYEAQ. CDR3 nucleotides: TGTGCCAGCAGTACTAGGCACCGGGATCCTTACAATGAGCAGTTCTTC. Amino acid sequence: CASSTRHRDPYNEQFF.

The chain is built from TRBV6-6 and TRBJ2-3, with TRBD2 identical over 7 bases. V lost 7 bases to trimming and J lost 6 bases; unmatched junction nucleotides: 4. This CDR3 spans 12 amino acids. Germline V gene sequence: CDR1 MNHNY, CDR2 SVGAGI (reference sequence). The CDR3 here is CASTGGGDTQYF. CDR3 coding DNA: TGTGCCAGCACCGGGGGAGGGGATACGCAGTATTTT.

The CDR3 protein is CAISEQGNEQFF. DNA of the CDR3: TGTGCCATCAGTGAGCAGGGAAATGAGCAGTTCTTC. The V gene is TRBV10-3, the J gene TRBJ2-1; weak D call: TRBD1 (5 bases). V shed 2 bases and J shed 7 bases, with 6 bases lying between them. CDR1 ENHRY and CDR2 SYGVKD come from the germline V gene. The CDR3 has 12 amino acids.

The chain recombines TRBV15 with TRBJ2-5; possibly TRBD1 for D (5 bases). The CDR3 totals 14 residues. Trimming left V 1 base short and J 9 bases short, with 15 bases between. In germline, CDR1 is LNHNV, CDR2 YYDKDF (reference sequence). CDR3 bases: TGTGCCACCAGCAGAGTCCTAGGGGATACCGCCCAGTACTTC. This codes for CATSRVLGDTAQYF.

The chain couples TRBV18 to TRBJ1-1; D might be TRBD1 (6 bases). The CDR3 has 15 residues. Looked up from germline, CDR1 is KGHSH and CDR2 is LQKENI. Trimming left V 3 bases short and J 0 bases short, with 11 bases between. For the CDR3, the DNA is TGTGCCAGCTCACCCTGGGGACAATTGAACACTGAAGCTTTCTTT. Protein product: CASSPWGQLNTEAFF.

The chain links TRBV30 to TRBJ1-6; D remains ambiguous. Germline V gene data show CDR1 as GTSNPN and CDR2 as SVGIG (reference sequence). Deletions cut 4 bases from V and 6 bases from J, with 22 bases between. The CDR3 runs 17 residues. The CDR3 here is CAWTSRTRTLCNSPLHF. The CDR3 bases are TGTGCCTGGACTTCCAGGACCCGGACTCTTTGTAATTCACCCCTCCACTTT.

The V call is TRBV7-8, the J call TRBJ1-5; D call uncertain. Germline V gene data show CDR1 as SGHVS and CDR2 as FQNEAQ. The germline V and J ends were trimmed by 1 base and 0 bases, with 4 bases remaining between them. The CDR3 covers 14 residues. The CDR3 coding sequence is TGTGCCAGCAGCTTAGGAGATAGCAATCAGCCCCAGCATTTT. It is translated as CASSLGDSNQPQHF.

The chain carries TRBV4-3 and TRBJ2-1; possible D gene TRBD2, 5 bases. CDR1 is LGHNA, CDR2 YSLEER, per germline. The CDR3 is made up of 16 amino acids. Trimming took off 0 bases at V and 10 bases at J, with 19 bases between the two ends. CDR3 DNA: TGCGCCAGCAGCCAAGATCTTGGGCGGATCTCGGGGGAGCAGTTCTTC. Translated: CASSQDLGRISGEQFF.

V and J are TRBV2 and TRBJ2-5, with D unclear. This CDR3 is built from 12 residues. Trimming took off 5 bases at V and 0 bases at J, with 4 bases between the two ends. Germline lookup yields CDR1 SNHLY and CDR2 FYNNEI. The CDR3 DNA follows: TGTGCCAGCAGTAATAACCAAGAGACCCAGTACTTC. Translated, it gives CASSNNQETQYF.

The chain recombines TRBV6-1 with TRBJ1-4; tentatively, D is TRBD1 (6 bases). V was shortened by 1 base and J by 6 bases, with 12 bases between the two germline ends. This CDR3 is built from 15 residues. CDR1 is MNHNS, CDR2 SASEGT, per germline. CDR3 sequence (DNA): TGTGCCAGCAGTGAAGTCCCGGACAGTTATGAAAAACTGTTTTTT. It translates to CASSEVPDSYEKLFF.

On this clone: Additional DNA sequences in this sample encode the identical CDR3. This chain uses TRBV5-6 with TRBJ1-1; D gene uncertain. Between the trimmed V and J ends, which lost 1 base and 4 bases, there was a span of 8 bases. The CDR3 is 13 residues long. Germline values: CDR1 SGHDT, CDR2 YYEEEE. CDR3 region: CASSLLGPTEAFF. Here the CDR3 DNA reads TGTGCCAGCAGCTTGCTGGGCCCCACTGAAGCTTTCTTT.

CDR3 residues: CASSSQGGDGPQHF. CDR3 coding DNA: TGTGCCAGCAGCAGCCAGGGGGGCGATGGACCCCAGCATTTT. The chain combines TRBV6-4 with TRBJ1-5, with 7 bases lining up with TRBD1. The length of the CDR3 is 14 residues. The J segment lost 10 bases and the V segment lost 6 bases, leaving 12 bases of the junction unmatched. Germline CDR1 MRHNA, CDR2 SNTAGT.

This chain connects TRBV6-1 to TRBJ1-5, with TRBD1 as a possible D gene (5 bases). The CDR3 runs to 13 residues. Germline CDR1 reads MNHNS; CDR2 reads SASEGT. Trimming removed 8 bases at V and 7 bases at J, with 15 bases between. The CDR3 loop is CASEITGNQPQHF. Written as DNA, the CDR3 is TGTGCCAGCGAGATTACAGGTAACCAGCCCCAGCATTTT.

The genes are TRBV20-1 and TRBJ2-5, with D unclear. The last part of the DNA fits TRBJ2-7 better; the J call may be wrong. The CDR3 consists of 11 residues. Looked up from germline, CDR1 is DFQATT and CDR2 is SNEGSKA (reference sequence). In DNA form, the CDR3 reads TGCAGTGCTAGCGAGGATTACGAGCAGTACTTC. This codes for CSASEDYEQYF.

This clone was counted a few times. This chain links TRBV5-6 with TRBJ2-7; a possible D gene is TRBD2 (5 bases). The V end lost 2 bases, the J end lost 6 bases, and 15 bases lay between the germline ends. CDR1 and CDR2 from the germline V gene are SGHDT and YYEEEE. The CDR3 spans 14 residues. The CDR3 DNA reads TGTGCCAGCAGCTTTCTTGAGGGTCTTCGCGAGCAGTACTTC. Its translation is CASSFLEGLREQYF.

This chain links TRBV9 with TRBJ2-2, with D hard to call. Germline loops: CDR1 SGDLS, CDR2 YYNGEE. This CDR3 spans 13 amino acids. The germline V and J ends were trimmed by 5 bases and 0 bases, with 5 bases remaining between them. In nucleotides, the CDR3 is TGTGCCAGCAGTAATACGAACACCGGGGAGCTGTTTTTT. Amino acids: CASSNTNTGELFF. The full variable domain, with the rest looked up from reference TRBV9 and TRBJ2-2, is DSGVTQTPKHLITATGQRVTLRCSPRSGDLSVYWYQQSLDQGLQFLIQYYNGEERAKGNILERFSAQQFPDLHSELNLSSLELGDSALYFCASSNTNTGELFFGEGSRLTVL.

This clone was observed a few times. The rearrangement joins TRBV10-3 to TRBJ1-1, with a possible D match to TRBD1 (5 bases). CDR1 is ENHRY, CDR2 SYGVKD, per germline. The V end lost 2 bases, the J end lost 3 bases, and 10 bases lay between the germline ends. The CDR3 is 14 residues long. CDR3 coding DNA: TGTGCCATCAGTGAGCCAGGGTTGGACACTGAAGCTTTCTTT. Protein sequence: CAISEPGLDTEAFF.

The chain joins TRBV19 to TRBJ1-5; 8 bases match TRBD1. The V and J ends lost 3 bases and 6 bases, in that order; junction bases with no gene match: 4. CDR3 size: 14 residues. Germline V CDR1 and CDR2: LNHDA, SQIVND (reference sequence). DNA for the CDR3: TGTGCCAGTAGTATCAGGGGGCCGGGTCAGCCCCAGCATTTT. Encoded protein: CASSIRGPGQPQHF.

The rearrangement uses TRBV9 and TRBJ1-1; weak D call: TRBD1 (6 bases). The germline V gene has CDR1 SGDLS and CDR2 YYNGEE. V gave up 3 bases and J gave up 2 bases, with 17 bases separating them. The CDR3 extends over 16 amino acids. The CDR3 here is CASSAHTGTLNTEAFF. In DNA, the CDR3 is TGTGCCAGCAGCGCGCATACCGGGACATTAAACACTGAAGCTTTCTTT.

The chain has TRBV7-9 and TRBJ2-2, with 10 bases lining up with TRBD2. V trimming: 1 base; J trimming: 7 bases; junction bases outside the gene matches: 12. Germline-derived CDR1 and CDR2 are SEHNR and FQNEAQ (reference sequence). The CDR3 is 18 residues long. CDR3: CASSLDLAGASNGGELFF. DNA for the CDR3: TGTGCCAGCAGCTTAGATCTAGCGGGGGCCTCCAACGGCGGGGAGCTGTTTTTT.

The chain recombines TRBV7-2 with TRBJ1-2; 11 bases fit TRBD1. CDR3 length: 18 amino acids. Germline-derived CDR1 and CDR2 are SGHTA and FQGNSA. With 1 base clipped from V and 0 bases from J, the junction kept 7 bases outside the gene matches. CDR3 residues: CASSLVSTGQGANYGYTF. The CDR3 bases are TGTGCCAGCAGCTTAGTCAGCACGGGACAGGGGGCTAACTATGGCTACACCTTC.

The chain carries TRBV5-8 and TRBJ1-5, with a possible D match to TRBD1 (5 bases). The V and J ends lost 7 bases and 1 base respectively, with 15 bases between them. The CDR3 totals 15 residues. Germline lookup yields CDR1 SGHTS and CDR2 YDEGEE. CDR3 sequence reads: CASGSGLVSNQPQHF. The CDR3 nucleotides read TGTGCCAGCGGCTCAGGGCTGGTGAGCAATCAGCCCCAGCATTTT.

This clone was counted a few times. J is TRBJ1-2 and V is TRBV19; possible D gene TRBD1, 6 bases. The germline V and J ends were trimmed by 8 bases and 0 bases, with 16 bases remaining between them. CDR1 is LNHDA and CDR2 is SQIVND in the germline V gene (reference sequence). This CDR3 contains 15 residues. CDR3 residues: CASRNGQNSNYGYTF. CDR3 nucleotides: TGTGCCAGTCGAAATGGACAGAACTCTAACTATGGCTACACCTTC.

The V gene is TRBV27, the J gene TRBJ1-1; D is unresolved. Per the germline V gene, CDR1 is MNHEY and CDR2 is SMNVEV (reference sequence). The ends were cut back, 3 bases at V and 1 base at J, with 12 bases in the middle. This CDR3 is built from 15 residues. CDR3 residues: CASSFSTLGNTEAFF. CDR3 nucleotides: TGTGCCAGCAGTTTTTCGACTCTTGGGAACACTGAAGCTTTCTTT.

There are a few counts of this clone. The gene calls are TRBV13 and TRBJ1-3; no clear D. Germline CDR1 is PRHDT and CDR2 is FYEKMQ (reference sequence). The CDR3 has 13 amino acids. The ends were cut back, 8 bases at V and 2 bases at J, with 10 bases in the middle. CDR3 protein: CASGSVTGNTIYF. The CDR3 DNA reads TGTGCCAGCGGCAGTGTAACTGGAAACACCATATATTTT.